A selection of T cell receptor beta chains follows, all from one sample in a study of T-cell reconstitution after alpha-beta-depleted transplantation in children. MiXCR, applied by TCRdb to the PCR reads, yields one record per CDR3 protein. The repertoire has 250,000 to 350,000 distinct CDR3 sequences, 9.5% to 10% of them found once; the top ten carry roughly a tenth. The sample in question was PBMCs from the stem cell graft donor, obtained from the stem cell graft. Receptors were obtained from a human donor who donated a stem cell graft to a child with SCID. Both conserved end residues are part of each CDR3. The D gene is left open where the match is weak. A clone size is listed for some rows: how often the clone was seen (once, few, many), or a class if it is expanded.

J gene: TRBJ2-7
V gene: TRBV6-1
clone size: few
D gene: TRBD2
CDR3 protein: CASLPSGRTYEQYF
CDR3 DNA: TGTGCCAGCCTTCCTAGCGGGCGAACCTACGAGCAGTACTTC

J gene: TRBJ1-1
V gene: TRBV9
clone size: NA
D gene: TRBD1
CDR3 protein: CASSGTGQNTEAFF
CDR3 DNA: TGTGCCAGCAGCGGGACAGGGCAGAACACTGAAGCTTTCTTT

J gene: TRBJ2-3
V gene: TRBV29-1
clone size: few
D gene: NA
CDR3 protein: CSVQDRYSTDTQYF
CDR3 DNA: TGCAGCGTTCAAGACAGGTATAGCACAGATACGCAGTATTTT

J gene: TRBJ2-3
V gene: TRBV20-1
clone size: few
D gene: TRBD2
CDR3 protein: CSAEYRLAGGRGPDTQYF
CDR3 DNA: TGCAGTGCCGAATACCGGCTAGCGGGGGGGCGGGGACCAGATACGCAGTATTTT

J gene: TRBJ2-1
V gene: TRBV24-1
clone size: many
D gene: TRBD1
CDR3 protein: CATSDSPGQSSYNEQFF
CDR3 DNA: TGTGCCACCAGTGACTCACCGGGACAGAGCTCCTACAATGAGCAGTTCTTC

J gene: TRBJ1-4
V gene: TRBV5-1
clone size: NA
D gene: TRBD1
CDR3 protein: CASSNRDSNEKLFF
CDR3 DNA: TGCGCCAGCAGCAACCGGGACAGCAATGAAAAACTGTTTTTT

J gene: TRBJ1-1
V gene: TRBV12-3/TRBV12-4
clone size: few
D gene: NA
CDR3 protein: CASSWGVYLTEAFF
CDR3 DNA: TGTGCCAGCAGTTGGGGGGTCTATCTCACTGAAGCTTTCTTT

J gene: TRBJ1-4
V gene: TRBV30
clone size: few
D gene: TRBD1
CDR3 protein: CAWSPGQGPEKLFF
CDR3 DNA: TGTGCCTGGAGTCCAGGACAGGGGCCCGAAAAACTGTTTTTT

J gene: TRBJ1-5
V gene: TRBV6-2/TRBV6-3
clone size: NA
D gene: NA
CDR3 protein: CASSRRDFLNQPQHF
CDR3 DNA: TGTGCCAGCAGCCGCAGGGACTTCCTCAATCAGCCCCAGCATTTT

J gene: TRBJ1-4
V gene: TRBV5-1
clone size: many
D gene: NA
CDR3 protein: CASSLRGTNEKLFF
CDR3 DNA: TGCGCCAGCAGCTTGCGGGGAACTAATGAAAAACTGTTTTTT

J gene: TRBJ1-5
V gene: TRBV10-3
clone size: few
D gene: NA
CDR3 protein: CAISEWAGDQPQHF
CDR3 DNA: TGTGCCATCAGTGAATGGGCAGGTGATCAGCCCCAGCATTTT

J gene: TRBJ1-5
V gene: TRBV5-1
clone size: few
D gene: TRBD1
CDR3 protein: CASSLDRGNQPQHF
CDR3 DNA: TGCGCCAGCAGCTTGGACAGGGGGAACCAGCCCCAGCATTTT

J gene: TRBJ2-7
V gene: TRBV5-1
clone size: NA
D gene: NA
CDR3 protein: CASSRVWAGAVYEQYF
CDR3 DNA: TGCGCCAGCAGCCGGGTCTGGGCGGGGGCCGTCTACGAGCAGTACTTC

J gene: TRBJ1-6
V gene: TRBV12-3/TRBV12-4
clone size: NA
D gene: TRBD1
CDR3 protein: CASSVGGNSPLHF
CDR3 DNA: TGTGCCAGCAGTGTAGGGGGCAATTCACCCCTCCACTTT

J gene: TRBJ2-7
V gene: TRBV5-4
clone size: few
D gene: TRBD1
CDR3 protein: CASRLGQGVGNEQYF
CDR3 DNA: TGTGCCAGCAGATTGGGACAGGGCGTGGGTAACGAGCAGTACTTC

J gene: TRBJ1-2
V gene: TRBV5-1
clone size: many
D gene: TRBD1
CDR3 protein: CASTNVDREGGYTF
CDR3 DNA: TGCGCCAGCACCAACGTGGACAGGGAAGGGGGCTACACCTTC

J gene: TRBJ2-1
V gene: TRBV15
clone size: many
D gene: NA
CDR3 protein: CATSSMGSDPYNEQFF
CDR3 DNA: TGTGCCACCAGCAGCATGGGGTCAGACCCCTACAATGAGCAGTTCTTC

J gene: TRBJ2-1
V gene: TRBV24-1
clone size: many
D gene: NA
CDR3 protein: CATSDPLYNEQFF
CDR3 DNA: TGTGCCACCAGTGATCCGTTATACAATGAGCAGTTCTTC

J gene: TRBJ1-2
V gene: TRBV12-3/TRBV12-4
clone size: NA
D gene: TRBD1
CDR3 protein: CASGDRWSGYTF
CDR3 DNA: TGTGCCAGCGGGGACAGGTGGTCTGGCTACACCTTC

J gene: TRBJ2-5
V gene: TRBV5-1
clone size: few
D gene: TRBD2
CDR3 protein: CASSGLGGETQYF
CDR3 DNA: TGCGCCAGCAGCGGACTAGGCGGAGAGACCCAGTACTTC

J gene: TRBJ1-1
V gene: TRBV7-9
clone size: NA
D gene: NA
CDR3 protein: CASSLAAWATEAFF
CDR3 DNA: TGTGCCAGCAGCTTAGCAGCCTGGGCCACTGAAGCTTTCTTT

J gene: TRBJ1-1
V gene: TRBV3-1
clone size: NA
D gene: NA
CDR3 protein: CASSQETRVNTEAFF
CDR3 DNA: TGTGCCAGCAGCCAAGAAACACGGGTGAACACTGAAGCTTTCTTT

J gene: TRBJ1-4
V gene: TRBV12-3/TRBV12-4
clone size: few
D gene: NA
CDR3 protein: CASTETVDEKLFF
CDR3 DNA: TGTGCCAGCACCGAGACAGTGGATGAAAAACTGTTTTTT

J gene: TRBJ2-3
V gene: TRBV4-2
clone size: many
D gene: NA
CDR3 protein: CASSQDFGADTQYF
CDR3 DNA: TGTGCCAGCAGCCAAGACTTTGGGGCAGATACGCAGTATTTT

J gene: TRBJ2-2
V gene: TRBV7-8
clone size: few
D gene: TRBD1
CDR3 protein: CASSPRQGYTGELFF
CDR3 DNA: TGTGCCAGCAGCCCCAGACAGGGGTACACCGGGGAGCTGTTTTTT

J gene: TRBJ2-4
V gene: TRBV12-3/TRBV12-4
clone size: many
D gene: NA
CDR3 protein: CASSSTGTMRYLQYF
CDR3 DNA: TGTGCCAGCAGTTCGACCGGGACAATGCGGTATCTTCAGTACTTC

J gene: TRBJ2-7
V gene: TRBV20-1
clone size: NA
D gene: TRBD2
CDR3 protein: CSAMTSGDYEQYF
CDR3 DNA: TGCAGTGCGATGACTAGCGGAGACTACGAGCAGTACTTC

J gene: TRBJ2-2
V gene: TRBV5-1
clone size: NA
D gene: TRBD1
CDR3 protein: CASSKPGQGTGELFF
CDR3 DNA: TGCGCCAGCAGCAAACCGGGACAGGGCACCGGGGAGCTGTTTTTT

J gene: TRBJ2-5
V gene: TRBV3-1
clone size: NA
D gene: TRBD2
CDR3 protein: CASRRGTSGRQETQYF
CDR3 DNA: TGTGCCAGCAGACGGGGGACTAGCGGCCGACAAGAGACCCAGTACTTC

J gene: TRBJ1-2
V gene: TRBV12-3/TRBV12-4
clone size: many
D gene: TRBD1
CDR3 protein: CASSLDRANYGYTF
CDR3 DNA: TGTGCCAGCAGCCTCGACAGGGCCAACTATGGCTACACCTTC

J gene: TRBJ2-7
V gene: TRBV4-1
clone size: few
D gene: NA
CDR3 protein: CASSQEGNLVYEQYF
CDR3 DNA: TGCGCCAGCAGCCAAGAAGGTAATCTGGTCTACGAGCAGTACTTC

J gene: TRBJ1-1
V gene: TRBV6-6
clone size: few
D gene: NA
CDR3 protein: CASVERGAFF
CDR3 DNA: TGTGCCAGCGTTGAGAGGGGAGCTTTCTTT

J gene: TRBJ2-7
V gene: TRBV5-1
clone size: many
D gene: NA
CDR3 protein: CASSLWTDPYEQYF
CDR3 DNA: TGCGCCAGCAGCCTATGGACAGACCCCTACGAGCAGTACTTC

J gene: TRBJ1-5
V gene: TRBV12-3/TRBV12-4
clone size: few
D gene: NA
CDR3 protein: CASSLFGESSNQPQHF
CDR3 DNA: TGTGCCAGCAGTTTGTTCGGGGAAAGTAGCAATCAGCCCCAGCATTTT

J gene: TRBJ1-1
V gene: TRBV20-1
clone size: few
D gene: NA
CDR3 protein: CSAPDSMNTEAFF
CDR3 DNA: TGCAGTGCCCCGGACAGCATGAACACTGAAGCTTTCTTT

J gene: TRBJ2-5
V gene: TRBV5-1
clone size: few
D gene: NA
CDR3 protein: CASSLGVQVVETQYF
CDR3 DNA: TGCGCCAGCAGCTTGGGTGTACAGGTTGTAGAGACCCAGTACTTC

J gene: TRBJ2-7
V gene: TRBV7-6
clone size: few
D gene: TRBD1
CDR3 protein: CASSSTGQGEQYF
CDR3 DNA: TGTGCCAGCAGCTCCACGGGACAGGGTGAGCAGTACTTC

J gene: TRBJ1-1
V gene: TRBV12-3/TRBV12-4
clone size: few
D gene: TRBD1
CDR3 protein: CASQLSRGTEAFF
CDR3 DNA: TGTGCCAGCCAGTTGAGCAGGGGGACTGAAGCTTTCTTT

J gene: TRBJ1-2
V gene: TRBV29-1
clone size: few
D gene: NA
CDR3 protein: CSVENRANYGYTF
CDR3 DNA: TGCAGCGTTGAGAACAGGGCGAACTATGGCTACACCTTC

J gene: TRBJ2-1
V gene: TRBV19
clone size: many
D gene: NA
CDR3 protein: CASSIVAGEQFF
CDR3 DNA: TGTGCCAGTAGTATAGTGGCGGGAGAGCAGTTCTTC

J gene: TRBJ2-6
V gene: TRBV5-1
clone size: few
D gene: NA
CDR3 protein: CASSLRAGDSGANVLTF
CDR3 DNA: TGCGCCAGCAGCTTGCGGGCAGGGGACTCGGGGGCCAACGTCCTGACTTTC

J gene: TRBJ2-2
V gene: TRBV18
clone size: NA
D gene: NA
CDR3 protein: CASSPPGANAGSGELFF
CDR3 DNA: TGTGCCAGCTCACCACCCGGCGCGAACGCTGGGAGCGGGGAGCTGTTTTTT

J gene: TRBJ2-3
V gene: TRBV14
clone size: NA
D gene: TRBD1
CDR3 protein: CASSPTDRVTDTQYF
CDR3 DNA: TGTGCCAGCAGTCCAACCGACAGGGTCACAGATACGCAGTATTTT

J gene: TRBJ1-5
V gene: TRBV5-6
clone size: many
D gene: TRBD1
CDR3 protein: CASSLKNRGSNQPQHF
CDR3 DNA: TGTGCCAGCAGCCTAAAGAACAGGGGTAGCAATCAGCCCCAGCATTTT

J gene: TRBJ2-5
V gene: TRBV7-9
clone size: many
D gene: NA
CDR3 protein: CASSATYQETQYF
CDR3 DNA: TGTGCCAGCAGCGCTACATACCAAGAGACCCAGTACTTC

J gene: TRBJ2-3
V gene: TRBV6-5
clone size: few
D gene: NA
CDR3 protein: CASSTIQGRGGTQYF
CDR3 DNA: TGTGCCAGCAGTACTATACAGGGCCGCGGGGGTACGCAGTATTTT

J gene: TRBJ2-3
V gene: TRBV27
clone size: NA
D gene: NA
CDR3 protein: CASSLLQSTDTQYF
CDR3 DNA: TGTGCCAGCAGTCTACTCCAGAGCACAGATACGCAGTATTTT

J gene: TRBJ2-7
V gene: TRBV11-2
clone size: NA
D gene: NA
CDR3 protein: CASSLVGWDRGTYEQYF
CDR3 DNA: TGTGCCAGCAGCTTAGTGGGTTGGGACCGCGGTACCTACGAGCAGTACTTC

J gene: TRBJ2-1
V gene: TRBV5-1
clone size: few
D gene: NA
CDR3 protein: CASSLDRDPYNEQFF
CDR3 DNA: TGCGCCAGCAGCTTGGACAGGGACCCCTACAATGAGCAGTTCTTC

J gene: TRBJ2-3
V gene: TRBV3-1
clone size: NA
D gene: TRBD1
CDR3 protein: CATSQEGTGTDTQYF
CDR3 DNA: TGTGCCACCTCCCAAGAGGGGACAGGGACAGATACGCAGTATTTT

J gene: TRBJ2-1
V gene: TRBV3-1
clone size: many
D gene: NA
CDR3 protein: CASSQRFYNEQFF
CDR3 DNA: TGTGCCAGCAGCCAGAGGTTTTACAATGAGCAGTTCTTC

J gene: TRBJ2-7
V gene: TRBV5-1
clone size: few
D gene: TRBD1
CDR3 protein: CASSLWDRAYEQYF
CDR3 DNA: TGCGCCAGCAGCCTGTGGGACAGAGCCTACGAGCAGTACTTC

J gene: TRBJ2-3
V gene: TRBV9
clone size: NA
D gene: TRBD2
CDR3 protein: CASSVGTSQVEGTQYF
CDR3 DNA: TGTGCCAGCAGCGTAGGGACTAGTCAAGTTGAGGGTACGCAGTATTTT

J gene: TRBJ1-1
V gene: TRBV29-1
clone size: NA
D gene: NA
CDR3 protein: CSVGPRVAENTEAFF
CDR3 DNA: TGCAGCGTCGGCCCCCGGGTGGCAGAGAACACTGAAGCTTTCTTT

J gene: TRBJ2-7
V gene: TRBV7-3
clone size: NA
D gene: TRBD2
CDR3 protein: CASSPTGGTHEQYF
CDR3 DNA: TGTGCCAGCAGCCCCACGGGGGGGACCCACGAGCAGTACTTC

J gene: TRBJ2-2
V gene: TRBV6-5
clone size: many
D gene: NA
CDR3 protein: CASSSLQGNTGELFF
CDR3 DNA: TGTGCCAGCAGTTCCCTACAGGGTAACACCGGGGAGCTGTTTTTT

J gene: TRBJ2-2
V gene: TRBV12-3/TRBV12-4
clone size: NA
D gene: NA
CDR3 protein: CASSLLLGLDTGELFF
CDR3 DNA: TGTGCCAGCAGTTTATTACTCGGACTGGACACCGGGGAGCTGTTTTTT

J gene: TRBJ2-7
V gene: TRBV5-1
clone size: NA
D gene: NA
CDR3 protein: CASSVTPRDPFSYEQYF
CDR3 DNA: TGCGCCAGCAGCGTCACCCCCCGGGATCCTTTTTCCTACGAGCAGTACTTC

J gene: TRBJ1-2
V gene: TRBV2
clone size: NA
D gene: NA
CDR3 protein: CASSEGGGGYTF
CDR3 DNA: TGTGCCAGCAGTGAGGGGGGGGGCGGCTACACCTTC

J gene: TRBJ2-7
V gene: TRBV19
clone size: many
D gene: NA
CDR3 protein: CASSIDRAYEQYF
CDR3 DNA: TGTGCCAGTAGTATAGATAGAGCCTACGAGCAGTACTTC